This T cell receptor beta chain was sequenced in a study of blood T cell repertoires in COVID-19. Study-level background: Sites across the United States, Italy and Spain contributed samples from acute and convalescent COVID-19. T cells, B-cell-depleted T cells, or PBMCs supplied cDNA or gDNA.

Participants came from under 30 US areas, aged roughly 18 to 95 years. The CDR3 runs 16 residues. Per the germline V gene, CDR1 is SQVTM and CDR2 is ANQGSEA. V lost 6 bases and J lost 5; bases outside the gene matches: 14. Original methodology: Estimation of nucleated cell counts was performed using reference gene primer amplification. Sequencing was performed with immunoSEQ multiplex PCR; in TCRdb, only in-frame clones are kept and a portion is missing. The DNA was the basis for D and trimming; V, J and clone size are from that table. The sample records around 230,000 clones, roughly 86% being singletons.

The TCR comes from a woman aged 40-49 years with acute COVID-19. The chain employs TRBV29-1 and TRBJ2-2, with 8 bases fitting TRBD2. Sequencing was carried out using PBMCs or T cells enriched from blood (not recorded which). Written as DNA, the CDR3 is TGCAGCGTCGCCTGGACTAGCCTTCCGGTGACCGGGGAGCTGTTTTTT. Translating it yields CSVAWTSLPVTGELFF.